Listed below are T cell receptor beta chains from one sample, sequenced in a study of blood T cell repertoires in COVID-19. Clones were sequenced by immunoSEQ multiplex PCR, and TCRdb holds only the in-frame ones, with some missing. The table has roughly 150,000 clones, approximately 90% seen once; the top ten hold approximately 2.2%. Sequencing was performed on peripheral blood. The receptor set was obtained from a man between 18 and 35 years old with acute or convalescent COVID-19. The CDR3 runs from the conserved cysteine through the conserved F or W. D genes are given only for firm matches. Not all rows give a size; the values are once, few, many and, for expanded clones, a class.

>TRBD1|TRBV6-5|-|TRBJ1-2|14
CASRTSGTAYGYTF
TGTGCCAGCAGGACATCCGGGACAGCTTATGGCTACACCTTC
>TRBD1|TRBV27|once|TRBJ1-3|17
CASSRWGLGTEGNTIYF
TGTGCCAGCAGTCGCTGGGGGCTCGGGACAGAGGGAAACACCATATATTTT
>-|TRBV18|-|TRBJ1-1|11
CASSPDTEAFF
TGTGCCAGCTCACCCGACACTGAAGCTTTCTTT
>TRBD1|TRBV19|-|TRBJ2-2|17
CASSNRVGTGDTGELFF
TGTGCCAGTAGTAACCGGGTGGGGACAGGAGACACCGGGGAGCTGTTTTTT
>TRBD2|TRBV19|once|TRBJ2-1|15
CASSTGLATYNEQFF
TGTGCCAGTAGCACGGGACTAGCTACCTACAATGAGCAGTTCTTC
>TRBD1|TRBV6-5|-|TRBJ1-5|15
CASRLFGTGQGAQHF
TGTGCCAGCAGATTATTTGGGACAGGGCAGGGGGCCCAGCATTTT
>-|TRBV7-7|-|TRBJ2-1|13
CASSLDRDHEQFF
TGTGCCAGCAGCTTAGACAGGGACCATGAGCAGTTCTTC
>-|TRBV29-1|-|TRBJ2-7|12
CSVREVGYEQYF
TGCAGCGTACGCGAGGTGGGCTACGAGCAGTACTTC
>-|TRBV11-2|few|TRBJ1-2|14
CASSSNSGYSGYTF
TGTGCCAGCAGCTCAAACTCAGGGTACTCTGGCTACACCTTC
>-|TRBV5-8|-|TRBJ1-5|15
CASSSWASGNQPQHF
TGTGCCAGCAGCTCCTGGGCTTCGGGCAATCAGCCCCAGCATTTT
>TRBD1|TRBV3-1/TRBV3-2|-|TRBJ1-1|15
CASSQAGQGYTEAFF
TGTGCCAGCAGCCAAGCGGGACAGGGATACACTGAAGCTTTCTTT
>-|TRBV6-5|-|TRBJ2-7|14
CASTITIGSYEQYF
TGTGCCAGCACTATCACCATCGGCTCCTACGAGCAGTACTTC
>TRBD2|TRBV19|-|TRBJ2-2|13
CASSMLAGGELFF
TGTGCCAGTAGTATGCTAGCGGGGGGGGAGCTGTTTTTT
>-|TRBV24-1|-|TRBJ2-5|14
CATSLSGNQETQYF
TGTGCCACCAGTTTATCCGGGAACCAAGAGACCCAGTACTTC
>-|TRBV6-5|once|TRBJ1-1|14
CASSYKRKGTEAFF
TGTGCCAGCAGTTACAAGAGGAAAGGAACTGAAGCTTTCTTT
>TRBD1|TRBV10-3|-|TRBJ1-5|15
CAISEGQGLNQPQHF
TGTGCCATCAGTGAGGGACAGGGTTTGAATCAGCCCCAGCATTTT
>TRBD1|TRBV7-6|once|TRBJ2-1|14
CASSLATGTNEQFF
TGTGCCAGCAGCTTAGCGACAGGGACCAATGAGCAGTTCTTC
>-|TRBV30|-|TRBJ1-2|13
CAWSGAPNYGYTF
TGTGCCTGGAGTGGGGCTCCAAACTATGGCTACACCTTC
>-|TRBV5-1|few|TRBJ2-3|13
CASSGASTDTQYF
TGCGCCAGCAGTGGGGCTAGCACAGATACGCAGTATTTT
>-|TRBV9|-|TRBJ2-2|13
CARGTSNTGELFF
TGTGCCAGGGGCACATCAAACACCGGGGAGCTGTTTTTT
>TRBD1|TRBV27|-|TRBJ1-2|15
CASSLTGEIGYGYTF
TGTGCCAGCAGCCTCACAGGGGAGATAGGCTATGGCTACACCTTC
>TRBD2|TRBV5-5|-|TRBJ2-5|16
CASSLEASGSGETQYF
TGTGCCAGCAGCTTGGAGGCTAGCGGGAGTGGGGAGACCCAGTACTTC
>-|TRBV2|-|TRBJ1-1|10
CASSHTEAFF
TGTGCCAGCTCTCACACTGAAGCTTTCTTT
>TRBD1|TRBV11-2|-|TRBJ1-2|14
CASSLAGQGESYTF
TGTGCCAGCAGCTTAGCTGGACAGGGAGAGAGCTACACCTTC
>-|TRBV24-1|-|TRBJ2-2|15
CATSTGQLNTGELFF
TGTGCCACCAGTACAGGACAGTTGAACACCGGGGAGCTGTTTTTT
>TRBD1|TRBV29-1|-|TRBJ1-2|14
CSARTGGALNGYTF
TGCAGCGCCCGAACAGGGGGCGCTTTAAATGGCTACACCTTC
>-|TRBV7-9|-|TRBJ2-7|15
CASSRTVIFSYEQYF
TGTGCCAGCAGCCGGACAGTCATATTCTCCTACGAGCAGTACTTC
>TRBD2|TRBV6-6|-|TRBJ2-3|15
CASRKAGGSADTQYF
TGTGCCAGCAGGAAAGCGGGGGGTAGCGCAGATACGCAGTATTTT
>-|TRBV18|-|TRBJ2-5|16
CASRTNLASGQETQYF
TGTGCCAGCCGTACTAATCTAGCGAGCGGGCAAGAGACCCAGTACTTC
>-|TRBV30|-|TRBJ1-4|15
CAWSVRGGTNEKLFF
TGTGCCTGGAGTGTACGTGGGGGGACCAATGAAAAACTGTTTTTT
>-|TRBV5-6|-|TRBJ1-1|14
CASSLVTGNTEAFF
TGTGCCAGCAGCTTGGTAACAGGGAACACTGAAGCTTTCTTT
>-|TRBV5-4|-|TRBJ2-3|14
CASSFTTNTDTQYF
TGTGCCAGCAGCTTTACGACTAACACAGATACGCAGTATTTT
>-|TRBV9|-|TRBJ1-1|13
CASSVVSISQAFF
TGTGCCAGCAGCGTAGTGAGCATTTCGCAAGCTTTCTTT
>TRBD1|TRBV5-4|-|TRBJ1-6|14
CASSSGQGHSPLHF
TGTGCCAGCAGCTCAGGACAGGGACACTCACCCCTCCACTTT
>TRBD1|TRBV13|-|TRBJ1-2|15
CASSSSGTGLGGYTF
TGTGCCAGCAGCTCCTCCGGGACAGGCCTAGGGGGCTACACCTTC
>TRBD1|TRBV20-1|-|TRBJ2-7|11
CSASQGDEQYF
TGCAGTGCTAGTCAGGGGGACGAGCAGTACTTC
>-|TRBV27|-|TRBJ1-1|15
CASSLSTEWSTEAFF
TGTGCCAGCAGTTTATCGACGGAATGGAGCACTGAAGCTTTCTTT
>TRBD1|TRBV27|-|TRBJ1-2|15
CASSLGQGGNYGYTF
TGTGCCAGCAGTCTCGGACAGGGTGGGAACTATGGCTACACCTTC
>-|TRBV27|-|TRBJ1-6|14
CASSSRDNFSPLHF
TGTGCCAGCAGTTCACGGGACAATTTTTCACCCCTCCACTTT
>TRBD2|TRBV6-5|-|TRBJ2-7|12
CASIGGAYEQYF
TGTGCCAGCATTGGGGGGGCCTACGAGCAGTACTTC
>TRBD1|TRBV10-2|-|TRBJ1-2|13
CASSASGGYGYTF
TGCGCCAGCAGCGCCTCAGGGGGCTATGGCTACACCTTC
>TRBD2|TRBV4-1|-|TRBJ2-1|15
CASSQELAGYNEQFF
TGCGCCAGCAGCCAAGAACTAGCGGGTTACAATGAGCAGTTCTTC
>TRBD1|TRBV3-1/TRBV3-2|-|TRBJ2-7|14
CASSQNRGSYEQYF
TGTGCCAGCAGCCAGAACAGGGGTTCCTACGAGCAGTACTTC
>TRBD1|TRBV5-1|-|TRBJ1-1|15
CASSLQGPLNTEAFF
TGCGCCAGCAGCTTACAGGGGCCACTGAACACTGAAGCTTTCTTT
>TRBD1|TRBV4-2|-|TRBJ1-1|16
CASSRAPARGRTEAFF
TGTGCCAGCAGCCGCGCACCAGCCAGGGGGCGAACTGAAGCTTTCTTT
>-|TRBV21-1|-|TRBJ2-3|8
CASGARAF
TGTGCCAGCGGGGCACGGGCTTTT
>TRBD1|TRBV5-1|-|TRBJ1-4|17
CASSLLEMTGGFGKLFF
TGCGCCAGCAGCTTGCTAGAGATGACAGGGGGTTTTGGAAAACTGTTTTTT
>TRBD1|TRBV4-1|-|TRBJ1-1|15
CASSQAGTGGVEAFF
TGCGCCAGCAGCCAGGCCGGGACAGGGGGTGTTGAAGCTTTCTTT
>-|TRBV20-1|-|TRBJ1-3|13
CSASQISGNTIYF
TGCAGTGCTAGTCAGATTTCTGGAAACACCATATATTTT
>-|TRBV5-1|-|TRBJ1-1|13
CASSLLFPAEAFF
TGCGCCAGCAGCTTGTTGTTTCCGGCTGAAGCTTTCTTT
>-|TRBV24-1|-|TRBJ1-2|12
CATSDSGYGYTF
TGTGCCACCAGTGATTCGGGCTATGGCTACACCTTC
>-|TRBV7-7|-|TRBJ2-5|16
CASSLDRTGRAETQYF
TGTGCCAGCAGCTTAGATAGGACAGGGAGGGCAGAGACCCAGTACTTC
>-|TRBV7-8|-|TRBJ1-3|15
CASSRGRSSGNTIYF
TGTGCCAGCAGCCGAGGGCGGAGCTCTGGAAACACCATATATTTT
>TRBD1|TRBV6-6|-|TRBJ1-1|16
CASSQGSGTGGTEAFF
TGTGCCAGCAGTCAGGGGTCCGGGACAGGGGGCACTGAAGCTTTCTTT
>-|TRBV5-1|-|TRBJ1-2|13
CASSLETGRGYTF
TGCGCCAGCAGCTTGGAAACAGGGAGAGGCTACACCTTC